One and the same sample provided the 21 T cell receptor beta chains below, sequenced in a study of CD8 T cells in Susac syndrome. Random hexamers were used to reverse transcribe the RNA input (roughly 0.5 to 1 ug). TCRdb processed the immunoSEQ multiplex PCR reads anew with MiXCR; each CDR3 protein has one entry. The table records 250,000 to 300,000 distinct CDR3 sequences, 70% to 90% of them present only once. Sequenced input: CD8+ T cells from PBMCs. The receptors here all came from a human donor with multiple sclerosis.

The chain links TRBV5-6 to TRBJ2-1, with no clear D. Germline assignment: CDR1 SGHDT and CDR2 YYEEEE. Between the trimmed V and J ends, which lost 0 bases and 11 bases, there was a span of 9 bases. The CDR3 consists of 12 residues. The CDR3 DNA reads as TGTGCCAGCAGCTTGGGTCAAGCCAAGCAGTTCTTC. It yields the protein CASSLGQAKQFF.

The CDR3 region is CSASWLAKNIQYF. DNA for the CDR3: TGCAGTGCTAGTTGGCTAGCCAAAAACATTCAGTACTTC. The J gene is TRBJ2-4, the V gene TRBV20-1; no firm D call. The length of the CDR3 is 13 residues. Between the trimmed V and J ends, which lost 3 bases and 0 bases, there was a span of 6 bases. The germline V gene has CDR1 DFQATT and CDR2 SNEGSKA (reference sequence).

The chain links TRBV20-1 to TRBJ2-7; D unclear. The CDR3 spans 15 residues. Between the trimmed V and J ends, which lost 3 bases and 1 base, there was a span of 16 bases. Germline values: CDR1 DFQATT, CDR2 SNEGSKA (reference sequence). The CDR3 loop is CSASLDQNPSYEQYF. In DNA, the CDR3 is TGCAGTGCTAGCCTGGACCAAAATCCGTCCTACGAGCAGTACTTC.

The genes are TRBV7-8 and TRBJ2-1; D call uncertain. Germline assignment: CDR1 SGHVS and CDR2 FQNEAQ. The CDR3 loop spans 14 amino acids. The V end lost 2 bases, the J end lost 8 bases, and 13 bases lay between the germline ends. CDR3 sequence (DNA): TGTGCCAGCAGCTTACCAGGTAGGGAAGATGAGCAGTTCTTC. This sequence encodes CASSLPGREDEQFF.

The chain is built from TRBV30 and TRBJ2-7; 11 nucleotides agree with TRBD2. Germline assignment: CDR1 GTSNPN and CDR2 SVGIG (reference sequence). CDR3 length: 15 amino acids. J lost 6 bases, V lost 0 bases, and 7 bases had no gene match. The CDR3 DNA reads TGTGCCTGGAGTGTTGGACTAGCGGGTCGCCCCGAGCAGTACTTC. This sequence encodes CAWSVGLAGRPEQYF.

The chain links TRBV6-2 or TRBV6-3 to TRBJ1-1; D might be TRBD1 (5 bases). The V and J ends lost 10 bases and 6 bases respectively, with 15 bases between them. CDR1 is MNHEY and CDR2 is SVGEGT in the germline V gene. The CDR3 runs 12 residues. CDR3 amino acids: CATGGGTAEAFF. As DNA, the CDR3 is TGTGCCACAGGCGGGGGAACCGCTGAAGCTTTCTTT.

The chain is built from TRBV10-3 and TRBJ2-3; 7 bases fit TRBD1. This CDR3 has 17 amino acids. Looked up from germline, CDR1 is ENHRY and CDR2 is SYGVKD. V lost 6 bases, J lost 2 bases, and 14 bases stayed unmatched. This CDR3 reads CAISVDPGQSNTDTQYF. DNA for the CDR3: TGTGCCATCAGCGTAGATCCGGGACAGAGTAACACAGATACGCAGTATTTT.

The rearrangement joins TRBV12-3 or TRBV12-4 to TRBJ2-1; D might be TRBD1 or TRBD2, each matching 5 bases. The CDR3 sequence is 14 residues long. The V end lost 5 bases, the J end lost 4 bases, and 12 bases lay between the germline ends. The CDR3 DNA is TGTGCCAGCAGTGAACCGGGACCGTACAATGAGCAGTTCTTC. It translates to CASSEPGPYNEQFF.

This chain connects TRBV7-6 to TRBJ1-2; TRBD1 might be the D (5 bases). From germline, CDR1 is SGHVS and CDR2 FNYEAQ. The V end was cut by 5 bases, the J end by 8 bases, with 15 bases between. The CDR3 loop spans 13 amino acids. The chain's CDR3 is CASSDSMSQGYTF. The CDR3 DNA reads as TGTGCCAGCAGCGACAGCATGAGTCAGGGCTACACCTTC.

The V and J genes are TRBV7-9 and TRBJ2-7; 11 bases map to TRBD2. The V gene end was trimmed by 3 bases and the J gene end by 4 bases; junction bases not matched to a gene: 2. Per germline, CDR1 SEHNR and CDR2 FQNEAQ (reference sequence). The CDR3 runs 14 residues. For the CDR3, the DNA is TGTGCCAGCAGCTTTCTAGCGGGAGGTTACGAGCAGTACTTC. It specifies CASSFLAGGYEQYF.

The chain carries TRBV5-1 and TRBJ2-7; 7 positions match TRBD2. Germline V CDR1 and CDR2: SGHRS, YFSETQ. The CDR3 is 14 residues long. V was pared by 1 base and J by 3 bases, with 4 bases of the junction left unmatched. DNA for the CDR3: TGCGCCAGCAGCTTGCAGCGGGACCTCTACGAGCAGTACTTC. This translates into CASSLQRDLYEQYF.

The CDR3 DNA sequence: TGCAGTGCTATCTTAGCGGGAGGGTCCTACAATGAGCAGTTCTTC. Amino acids: CSAILAGGSYNEQFF. The genes are TRBV20-1 and TRBJ2-1, with 11 bases that match TRBD2. CDR3 length: 15 amino acids. With V trimmed by 4 bases and J by 1 base, 3 bases remained unmatched. Germline lookup yields CDR1 DFQATT and CDR2 SNEGSKA (reference sequence).

This chain uses TRBV7-8 with TRBJ2-1; D may be TRBD2 (5 bases). This CDR3 spans 16 amino acids. V dropped 2 bases and J dropped 5 bases, with 16 bases sitting between them. CDR1 is SGHVS, CDR2 FQNEAQ, per germline. The CDR3 DNA sequence: TGTGCCAGCAGCTTATTGGTCCGGACTCCACACAATGAGCAGTTCTTC. Amino acids: CASSLLVRTPHNEQFF.

The V call is TRBV20-1, the J call TRBJ2-7; TRBD1 aligns across 11 bases. The V gene end was trimmed by 6 bases and the J gene end by 3 bases; junction bases not matched to a gene: 4. From germline, CDR1 is DFQATT and CDR2 SNEGSKA (reference sequence). The length of the CDR3 is 13 residues. This chain's CDR3 is CSARTGGFYEQYF. The CDR3 nucleotides are TGCAGTGCGAGGACAGGGGGCTTCTACGAGCAGTACTTC.

The count of this clonotype is one. This sequence joins TRBV2 and TRBJ2-4; unclear D gene. This CDR3 has 12 amino acids. From germline, CDR1 is SNHLY and CDR2 FYNNEI. Trimming removed 11 bases at V and 0 bases at J, with 8 bases between. CDR3 loop: CAGTLAKNIQYF. For the CDR3, the DNA is TGTGCCGGCACACTAGCCAAAAACATTCAGTACTTC.

The chain recombines TRBV2 with TRBJ1-2; D remains ambiguous. Trimming left V 8 bases short and J 2 bases short, with 9 bases between. Per the germline V gene, CDR1 is SNHLY and CDR2 is FYNNEI. The length of the CDR3 is 12 residues. The CDR3, as DNA: TGTGCCAGCTTGGGTCTCAACTATGGCTACACCTTC. Translated: CASLGLNYGYTF.

The chain combines TRBV5-6 with TRBJ2-1; D remains ambiguous. The CDR3 contains 15 residues. V lost 0 bases and J 2 bases, leaving 9 bases between the germline ends. CDR1 is SGHDT, CDR2 YYEEEE, per germline. The chain's CDR3 is CASSLGLGTYNEQFF. The CDR3 DNA reads as TGTGCCAGCAGCTTGGGGCTGGGGACCTACAATGAGCAGTTCTTC.

The V and J genes are TRBV9 and TRBJ2-3; TRBD1 or TRBD2 may be the D gene (5 bases each). CDR3 length: 14 amino acids. Germline V lookup: CDR1 SGDLS, CDR2 YYNGEE. Between the trimmed V and J ends, which lost 3 bases and 4 bases, there was a span of 12 bases. The CDR3 sequence is CASSGTLGADTQYF. CDR3 nucleotides: TGTGCCAGCAGCGGCACTCTGGGGGCAGATACGCAGTATTTT.

This clonotype was seen only once. V gene TRBV16 combines with J gene TRBJ2-1; no clear D. CDR3 length: 12 residues. Trimming took 1 base from V and 10 from J, leaving 8 bases between them. Germline lookup yields CDR1 KGHSY and CDR2 FQNENV. CDR3 protein: CASSQLAGEQFF. In nucleotides, the CDR3 is TGTGCCAGCAGCCAATTGGCCGGCGAGCAGTTCTTC.

The rearrangement links TRBV20-1 to TRBJ2-1; D perhaps matches TRBD2 (6 bases). The CDR3 runs to 16 residues. Germline lookup yields CDR1 DFQATT and CDR2 SNEGSKA (reference sequence). Trimming removed 6 bases from V and 7 bases from J, with 25 bases in between. As DNA, the CDR3 is TGCAGTGCAGAACCCCCATTGCAGCGGGCGATTAATGAGCAGTTCTTC. Residues: CSAEPPLQRAINEQFF.

The genes are TRBV4-3 and TRBJ2-2; the match to TRBD2 covers 13 bases. After removal of 0 bases from V and 6 bases from J, the junction contained 1 base not matched to a gene. CDR3 size: 16 residues. Germline CDR1 and CDR2: LGHNA and YSLEER. Here the CDR3 reads CASSQEGLAGSGELFF. CDR3 in DNA: TGCGCCAGCAGCCAAGAGGGACTAGCGGGGTCCGGGGAGCTGTTTTTT.